This T cell receptor (beta chain) was obtained from a study of T cells in localized non-small cell lung cancer. V was shortened by 4 bases and J by 6 bases, with 11 bases between the two germline ends. The CDR3 covers 13 residues. Germline values: CDR1 SGHNT, CDR2 YYREEE (reference sequence). A note on this clone: Antigen unknown.

Study observations and caveats: A median of about 54 of the top 100 tumor clones appeared in adjacent lung, which was paired and uninvolved. Longer overall survival was seen with higher T cell density measured in blood. The greatest T cell clonality was found in uninvolved adjacent lung (higher than in tumor).

TCRdb's copy holds only in-frame clones and misses some; the assay was immunoSEQ multiplex PCR. The table includes tens of thousands of clones, about 80% detected once. The input for sequencing was PBMCs, taken before any cancer treatment. J is TRBJ2-1 and V is TRBV5-4, with D possibly being TRBD2 (6 bases). This sequence was found in a man aged 40-75 years with stage II lung adenocarcinoma. The CDR3, as DNA: TGTGCCAGCAGCGAGACTAGAATCAATGAGCAGTTCTTC. Its protein is CASSETRINEQFF.